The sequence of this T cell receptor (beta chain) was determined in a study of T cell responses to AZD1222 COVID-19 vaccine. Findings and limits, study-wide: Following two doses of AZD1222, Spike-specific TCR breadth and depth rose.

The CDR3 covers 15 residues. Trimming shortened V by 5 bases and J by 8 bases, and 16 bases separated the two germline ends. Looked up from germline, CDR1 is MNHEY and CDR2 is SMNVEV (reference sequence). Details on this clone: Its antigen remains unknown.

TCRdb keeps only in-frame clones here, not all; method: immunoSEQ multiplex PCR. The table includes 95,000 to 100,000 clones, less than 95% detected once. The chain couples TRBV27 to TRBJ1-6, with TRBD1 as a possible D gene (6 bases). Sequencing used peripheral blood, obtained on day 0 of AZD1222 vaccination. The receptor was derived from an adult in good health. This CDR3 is CASSRITGSDSPLHF. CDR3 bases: TGTGCCAGCAGTCGCATAACAGGGTCGGATTCACCCCTCCACTTT.